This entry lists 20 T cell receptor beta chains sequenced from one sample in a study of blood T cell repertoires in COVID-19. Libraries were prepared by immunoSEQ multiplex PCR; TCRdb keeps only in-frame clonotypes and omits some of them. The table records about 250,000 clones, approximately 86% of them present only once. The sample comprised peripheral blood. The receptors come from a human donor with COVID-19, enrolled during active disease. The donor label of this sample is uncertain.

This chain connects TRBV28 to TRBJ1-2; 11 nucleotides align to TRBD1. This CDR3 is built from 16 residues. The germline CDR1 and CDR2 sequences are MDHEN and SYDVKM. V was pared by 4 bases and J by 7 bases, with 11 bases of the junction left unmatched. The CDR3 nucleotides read TGTGCCAGCAGTTGGGACAGGGGGGGTTCTAACGGTGGCTACACCTTC. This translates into CASSWDRGGSNGGYTF.

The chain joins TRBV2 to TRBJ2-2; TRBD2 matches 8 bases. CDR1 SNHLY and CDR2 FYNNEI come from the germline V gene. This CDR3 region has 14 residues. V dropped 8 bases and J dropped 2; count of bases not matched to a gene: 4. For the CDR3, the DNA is TGTGCCAGCCGGGGGGGTGTTAACACCGGGGAGCTGTTTTTT. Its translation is CASRGGVNTGELFF.

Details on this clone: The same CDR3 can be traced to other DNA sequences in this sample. CDR3 residues: CASSSLNQPQHF. As DNA, the CDR3 is TGTGCCAGCAGTAGTCTAAATCAGCCCCAGCATTTT. The chain employs TRBV27 and TRBJ1-5; D gene unclear. Trimming left V 5 bases short and J 4 bases short, with 6 bases between. Germline CDR1 and CDR2: MNHEY and SMNVEV (reference sequence). This CDR3 has 12 residues.

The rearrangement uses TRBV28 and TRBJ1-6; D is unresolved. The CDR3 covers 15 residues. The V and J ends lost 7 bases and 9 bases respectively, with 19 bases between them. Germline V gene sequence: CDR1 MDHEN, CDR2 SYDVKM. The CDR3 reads CASIMGDAKASPLHF. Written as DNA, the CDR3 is TGTGCCAGCATAATGGGCGATGCTAAGGCTTCACCCCTCCACTTT.

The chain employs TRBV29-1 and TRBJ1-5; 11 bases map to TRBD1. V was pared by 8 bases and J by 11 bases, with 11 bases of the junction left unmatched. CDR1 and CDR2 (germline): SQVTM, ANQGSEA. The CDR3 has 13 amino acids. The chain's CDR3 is CSFQRDRGSTQHF. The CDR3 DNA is TGCAGCTTCCAGAGGGACAGGGGGTCGACCCAGCATTTT.

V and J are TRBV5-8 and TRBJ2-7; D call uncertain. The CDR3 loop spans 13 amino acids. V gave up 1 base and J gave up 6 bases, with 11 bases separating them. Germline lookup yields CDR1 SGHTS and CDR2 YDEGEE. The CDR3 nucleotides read TGTGCCAGCAGCTTGCCTAGTGGCCGCGAGCAGTACTTC. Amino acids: CASSLPSGREQYF.

The CDR3 DNA sequence: TGTGCCAGCAGCTTCGGGGGGGTTTCCTACGAGCAGTACTTC. It specifies CASSFGGVSYEQYF. The rearrangement joins TRBV11-3 to TRBJ2-7; 8 nucleotides align to TRBD2. V dropped 3 bases and J dropped 1; count of bases not matched to a gene: 2. In germline, CDR1 is SGHNT, CDR2 YENEEA. The CDR3 contains 14 residues.

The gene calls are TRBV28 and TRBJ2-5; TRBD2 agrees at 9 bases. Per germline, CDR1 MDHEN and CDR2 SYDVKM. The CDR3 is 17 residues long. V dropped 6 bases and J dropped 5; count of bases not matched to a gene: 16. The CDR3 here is CASSPRVGREGRETQYF. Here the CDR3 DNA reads TGTGCCAGCAGCCCCCGGGTAGGGCGGGAGGGCAGGGAGACCCAGTACTTC.

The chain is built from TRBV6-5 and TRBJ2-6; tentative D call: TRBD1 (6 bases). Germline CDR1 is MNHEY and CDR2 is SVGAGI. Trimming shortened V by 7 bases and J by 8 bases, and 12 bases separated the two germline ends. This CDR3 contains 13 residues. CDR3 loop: CASTPGTPNVLTF. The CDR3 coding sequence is TGTGCCAGCACCCCCGGGACACCCAACGTCCTGACTTTC.

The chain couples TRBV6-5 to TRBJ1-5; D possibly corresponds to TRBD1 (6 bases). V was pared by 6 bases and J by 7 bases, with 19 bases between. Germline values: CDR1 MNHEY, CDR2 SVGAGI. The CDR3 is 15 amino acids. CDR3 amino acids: CASRPLTGSRQPQHF. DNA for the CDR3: TGTGCCAGCAGACCCCTGACAGGTTCGAGGCAGCCCCAGCATTTT.

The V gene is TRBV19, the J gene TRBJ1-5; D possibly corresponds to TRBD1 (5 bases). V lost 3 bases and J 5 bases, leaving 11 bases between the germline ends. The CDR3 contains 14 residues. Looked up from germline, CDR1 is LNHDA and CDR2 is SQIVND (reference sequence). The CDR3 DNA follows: TGTGCCAGTAGTATCGGGGGAGACGATCAGCCCCAGCATTTT. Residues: CASSIGGDDQPQHF.

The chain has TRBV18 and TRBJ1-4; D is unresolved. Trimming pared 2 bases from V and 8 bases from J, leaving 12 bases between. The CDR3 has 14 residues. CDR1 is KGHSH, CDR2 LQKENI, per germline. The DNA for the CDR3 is TGTGCCAGCTCACCAGGTCCCCATCAGGAAAAACTGTTTTTT. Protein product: CASSPGPHQEKLFF.

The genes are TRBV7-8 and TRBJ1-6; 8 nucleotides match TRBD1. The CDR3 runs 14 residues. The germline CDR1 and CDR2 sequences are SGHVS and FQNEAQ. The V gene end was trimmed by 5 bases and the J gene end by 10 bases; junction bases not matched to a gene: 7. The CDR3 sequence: CASSQDRGGSPLHF. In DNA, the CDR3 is TGTGCCAGCAGCCAAGACAGGGGAGGATCACCCCTCCACTTT.

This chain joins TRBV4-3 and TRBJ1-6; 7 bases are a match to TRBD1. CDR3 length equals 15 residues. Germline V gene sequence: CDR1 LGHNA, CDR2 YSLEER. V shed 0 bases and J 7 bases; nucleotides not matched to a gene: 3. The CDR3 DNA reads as TGCGCCAGCAGCCAAGAGACAGGGCGGAATTCACCCCTCCACTTT. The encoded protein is CASSQETGRNSPLHF.

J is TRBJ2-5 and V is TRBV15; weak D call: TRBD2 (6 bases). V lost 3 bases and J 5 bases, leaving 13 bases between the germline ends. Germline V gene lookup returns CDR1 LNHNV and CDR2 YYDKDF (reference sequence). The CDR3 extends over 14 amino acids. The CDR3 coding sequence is TGTGCCACCAGCAGGTACGGGAGTAAGGAGACCCAGTACTTC. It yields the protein CATSRYGSKETQYF.

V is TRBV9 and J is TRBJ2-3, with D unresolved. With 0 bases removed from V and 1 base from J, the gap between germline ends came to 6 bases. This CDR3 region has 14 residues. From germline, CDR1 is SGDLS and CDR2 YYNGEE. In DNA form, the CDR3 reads TGTGCCAGCAGCGTAGGAGTGGGCACAGATACGCAGTATTTT. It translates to CASSVGVGTDTQYF.

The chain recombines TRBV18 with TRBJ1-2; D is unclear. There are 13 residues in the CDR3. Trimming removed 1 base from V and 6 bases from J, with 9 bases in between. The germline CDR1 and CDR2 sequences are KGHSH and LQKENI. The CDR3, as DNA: TGTGCCAGCTCACCACTGAGTGAGGATGGCTACACCTTC. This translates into CASSPLSEDGYTF.

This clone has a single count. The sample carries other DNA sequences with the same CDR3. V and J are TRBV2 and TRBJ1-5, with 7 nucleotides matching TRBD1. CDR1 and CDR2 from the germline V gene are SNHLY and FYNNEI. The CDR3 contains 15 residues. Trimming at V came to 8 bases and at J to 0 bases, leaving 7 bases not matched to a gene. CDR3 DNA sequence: TGTGCCAGCCTGGGAAGGGGGCCTAGCAATCAGCCCCAGCATTTT. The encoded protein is CASLGRGPSNQPQHF. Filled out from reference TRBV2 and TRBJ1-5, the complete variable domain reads EPEVTQTPSHQVTQMGQEVILRCVPISNHLYFYWYRQILGQKVEFLVSFYNNEISEKSEIFDDQFSVERPDGSNFTLKIRSTKLEDSAMYFCASLGRGPSNQPQHFGDGTRLSIL.

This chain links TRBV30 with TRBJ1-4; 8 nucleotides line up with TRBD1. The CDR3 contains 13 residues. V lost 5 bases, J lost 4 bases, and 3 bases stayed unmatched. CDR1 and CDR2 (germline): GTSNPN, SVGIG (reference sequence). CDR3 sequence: CAWRTGFNEKLFF. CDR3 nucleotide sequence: TGTGCCTGGCGGACAGGGTTTAATGAAAAACTGTTTTTT. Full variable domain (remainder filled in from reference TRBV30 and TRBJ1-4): SQTIHQWPATLVQPVGSPLSLECTVEGTSNPNLYWYRQAAGRGLQLLFYSVGIGQISSEVPQNLSASRPQDRQFILSSKKLLLSDSGFYLCAWRTGFNEKLFFGSGTQLSVL.

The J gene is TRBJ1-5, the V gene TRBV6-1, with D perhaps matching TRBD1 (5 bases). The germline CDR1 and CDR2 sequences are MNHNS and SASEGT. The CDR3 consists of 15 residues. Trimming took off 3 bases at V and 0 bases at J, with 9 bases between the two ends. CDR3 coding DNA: TGTGCCAGCAGTGAGTGGACACCTAGCAATCAGCCCCAGCATTTT. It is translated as CASSEWTPSNQPQHF.